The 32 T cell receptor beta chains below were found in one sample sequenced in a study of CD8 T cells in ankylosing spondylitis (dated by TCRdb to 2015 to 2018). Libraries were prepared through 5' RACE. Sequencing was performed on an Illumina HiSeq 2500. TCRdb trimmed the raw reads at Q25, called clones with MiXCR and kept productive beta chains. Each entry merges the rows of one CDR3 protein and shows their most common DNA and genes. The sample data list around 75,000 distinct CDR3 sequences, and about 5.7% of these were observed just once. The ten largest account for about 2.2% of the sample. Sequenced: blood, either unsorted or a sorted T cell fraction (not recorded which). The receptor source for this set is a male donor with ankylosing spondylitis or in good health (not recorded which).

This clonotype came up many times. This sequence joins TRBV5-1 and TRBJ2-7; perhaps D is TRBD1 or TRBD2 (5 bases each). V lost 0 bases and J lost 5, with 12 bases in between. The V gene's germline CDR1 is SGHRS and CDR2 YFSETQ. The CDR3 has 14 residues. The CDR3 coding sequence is TGCGCCAGCAGCTTGGGGGGACGGTACAACGAGCAGTACTTC. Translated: CASSLGGRYNEQYF.

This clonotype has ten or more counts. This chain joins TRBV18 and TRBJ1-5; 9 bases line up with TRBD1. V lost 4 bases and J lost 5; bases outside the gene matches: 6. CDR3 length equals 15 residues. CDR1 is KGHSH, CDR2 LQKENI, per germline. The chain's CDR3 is CASSRDRGKDQPQHF. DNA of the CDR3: TGTGCCAGCTCACGCGACAGGGGGAAAGATCAGCCCCAGCATTTT.

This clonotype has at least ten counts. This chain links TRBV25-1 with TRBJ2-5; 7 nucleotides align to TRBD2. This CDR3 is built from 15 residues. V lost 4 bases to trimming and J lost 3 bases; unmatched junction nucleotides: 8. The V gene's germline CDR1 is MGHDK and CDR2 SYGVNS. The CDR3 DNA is TGTGCCAGCAGTGTCCTAGCGGACGTGGAAGAGACCCAGTACTTC. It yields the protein CASSVLADVEETQYF.

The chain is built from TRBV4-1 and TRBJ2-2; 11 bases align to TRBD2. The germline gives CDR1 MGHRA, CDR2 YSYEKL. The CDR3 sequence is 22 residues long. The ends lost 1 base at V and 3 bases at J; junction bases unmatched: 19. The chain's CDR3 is CASSQGGGTGLAVPRDTGELFF. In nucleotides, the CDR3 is TGCGCCAGCAGCCAAGGTGGGGGGACGGGACTAGCGGTTCCTCGAGACACCGGGGAGCTGTTTTTT.

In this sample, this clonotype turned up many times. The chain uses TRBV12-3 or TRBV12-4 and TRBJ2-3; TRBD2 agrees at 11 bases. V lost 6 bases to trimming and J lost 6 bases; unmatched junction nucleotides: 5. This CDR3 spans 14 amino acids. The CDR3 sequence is CASSIAGGLDTQYF. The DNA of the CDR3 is TGTGCCAGCAGCATAGCGGGGGGGCTTGATACGCAGTATTTT.

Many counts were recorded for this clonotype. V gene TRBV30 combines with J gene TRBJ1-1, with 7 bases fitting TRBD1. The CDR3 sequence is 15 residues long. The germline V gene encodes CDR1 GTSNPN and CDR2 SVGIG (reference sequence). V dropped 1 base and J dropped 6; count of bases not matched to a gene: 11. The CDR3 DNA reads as TGTGCCTGGAGTGGGGACAGAGGTCGGGCGGCTGAAGCTTTCTTT. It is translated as CAWSGDRGRAAEAFF.

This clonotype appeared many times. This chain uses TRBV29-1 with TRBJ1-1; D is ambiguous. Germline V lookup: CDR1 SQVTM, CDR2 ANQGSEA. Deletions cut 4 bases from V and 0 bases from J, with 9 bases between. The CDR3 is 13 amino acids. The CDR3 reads CSVAQALNTEAFF. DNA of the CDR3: TGCAGCGTTGCCCAGGCCTTGAACACTGAAGCTTTCTTT.

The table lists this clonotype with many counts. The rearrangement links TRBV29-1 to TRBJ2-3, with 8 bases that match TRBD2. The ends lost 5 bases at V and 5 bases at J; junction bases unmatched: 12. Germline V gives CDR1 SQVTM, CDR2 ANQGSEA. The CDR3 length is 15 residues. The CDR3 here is CSVRGFSGGQDTQYF. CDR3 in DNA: TGCAGCGTTCGGGGGTTTTCGGGGGGGCAAGATACGCAGTATTTT.

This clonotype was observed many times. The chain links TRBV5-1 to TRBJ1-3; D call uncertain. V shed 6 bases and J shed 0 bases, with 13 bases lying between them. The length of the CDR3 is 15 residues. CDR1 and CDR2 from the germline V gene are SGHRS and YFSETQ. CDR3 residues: CASKQTPSSGNTIYF. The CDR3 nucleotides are TGCGCCAGCAAACAGACCCCGAGCTCTGGAAACACCATATATTTT.

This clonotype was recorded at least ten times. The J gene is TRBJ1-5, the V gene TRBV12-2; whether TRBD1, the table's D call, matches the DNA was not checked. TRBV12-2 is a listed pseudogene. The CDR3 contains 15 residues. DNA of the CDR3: TGTGCAAGTCCCGGGACAGAGAACTTTTTACAGCCCCAGCATTTT. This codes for CASPGTENFLQPQHF.

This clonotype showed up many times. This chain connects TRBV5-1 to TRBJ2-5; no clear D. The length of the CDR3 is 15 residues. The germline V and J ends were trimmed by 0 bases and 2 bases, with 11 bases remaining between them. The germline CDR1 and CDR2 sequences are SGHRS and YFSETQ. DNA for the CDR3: TGCGCCAGCAGCTTGGCGGTCAGCCGACAAGAGACCCAGTACTTC. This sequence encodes CASSLAVSRQETQYF.

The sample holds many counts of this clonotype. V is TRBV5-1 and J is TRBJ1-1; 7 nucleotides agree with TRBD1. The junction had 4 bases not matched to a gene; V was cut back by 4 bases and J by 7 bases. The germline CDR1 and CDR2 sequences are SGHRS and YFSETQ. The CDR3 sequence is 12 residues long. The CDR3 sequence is CASSPDRNEAFF. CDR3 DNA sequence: TGCGCCAGCAGCCCGGACAGGAATGAAGCTTTCTTT.

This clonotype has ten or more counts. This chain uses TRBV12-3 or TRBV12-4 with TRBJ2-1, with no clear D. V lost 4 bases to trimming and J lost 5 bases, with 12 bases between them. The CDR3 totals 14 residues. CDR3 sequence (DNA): TGTGCCAGCAGTTATAATGGAGACAACAATGAGCAGTTCTTC. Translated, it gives CASSYNGDNNEQFF.

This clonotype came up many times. This CDR3 reads CASETPSYEQYF. CDR3 coding DNA: TGTGCCAGTGAGACACCCTCCTACGAGCAGTACTTC. The V and J genes are TRBV25-1 and TRBJ2-7, with D unclear. The CDR3 consists of 12 residues. Germline values: CDR1 MGHDK, CDR2 SYGVNS. Trimming pared 9 bases from V and 0 bases from J, leaving 9 bases between.

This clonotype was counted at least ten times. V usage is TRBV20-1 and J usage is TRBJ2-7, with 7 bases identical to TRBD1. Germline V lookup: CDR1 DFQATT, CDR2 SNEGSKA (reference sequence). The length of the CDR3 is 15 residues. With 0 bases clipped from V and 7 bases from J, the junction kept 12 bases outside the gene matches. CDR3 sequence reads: CSARDIATGNLEQYF. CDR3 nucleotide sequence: TGCAGTGCTAGAGATATCGCGACAGGGAATTTGGAGCAGTACTTC.

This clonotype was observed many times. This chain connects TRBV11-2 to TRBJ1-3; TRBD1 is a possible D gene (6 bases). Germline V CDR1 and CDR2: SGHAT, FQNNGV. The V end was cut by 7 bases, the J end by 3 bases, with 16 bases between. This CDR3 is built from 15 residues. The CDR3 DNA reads TGTGCCAGCACCCCTAACAGGGCGTTTGGAAACACCATATATTTT. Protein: CASTPNRAFGNTIYF.

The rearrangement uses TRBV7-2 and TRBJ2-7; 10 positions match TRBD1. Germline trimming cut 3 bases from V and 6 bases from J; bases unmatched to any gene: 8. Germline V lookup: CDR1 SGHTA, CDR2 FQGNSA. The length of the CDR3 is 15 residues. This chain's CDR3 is CASSFSGQGLREQYF. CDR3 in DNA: TGTGCCAGCAGCTTTTCGGGACAGGGGCTCCGCGAGCAGTACTTC.

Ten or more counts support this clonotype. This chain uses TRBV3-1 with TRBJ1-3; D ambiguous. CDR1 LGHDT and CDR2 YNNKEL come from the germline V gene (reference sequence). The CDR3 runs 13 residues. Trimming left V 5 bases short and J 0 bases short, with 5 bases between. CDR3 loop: CASSLDSGNTIYF. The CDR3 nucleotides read TGTGCCAGCAGCTTGGACTCTGGAAACACCATATATTTT.

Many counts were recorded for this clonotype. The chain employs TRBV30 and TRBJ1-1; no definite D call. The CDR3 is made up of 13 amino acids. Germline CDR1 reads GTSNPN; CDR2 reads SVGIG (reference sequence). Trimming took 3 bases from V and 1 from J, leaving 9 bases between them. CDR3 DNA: TGTGCCTGGAGATTTGCCCCGAACACTGAAGCTTTCTTT. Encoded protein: CAWRFAPNTEAFF.

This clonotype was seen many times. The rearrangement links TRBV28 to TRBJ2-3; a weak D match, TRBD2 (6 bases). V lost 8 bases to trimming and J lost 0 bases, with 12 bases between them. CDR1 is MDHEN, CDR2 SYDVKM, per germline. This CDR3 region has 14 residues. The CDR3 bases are TGTGCCAGCTTTAGCGGAGCTAGCACAGATACGCAGTATTTT. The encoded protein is CASFSGASTDTQYF.

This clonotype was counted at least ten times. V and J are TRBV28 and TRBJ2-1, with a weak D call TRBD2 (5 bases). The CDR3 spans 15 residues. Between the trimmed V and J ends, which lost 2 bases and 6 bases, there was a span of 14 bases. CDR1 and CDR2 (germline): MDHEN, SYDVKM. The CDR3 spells CASSLLTSSGNEQFF. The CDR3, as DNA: TGTGCCAGCAGTTTACTTACGAGCAGCGGCAATGAGCAGTTCTTC.

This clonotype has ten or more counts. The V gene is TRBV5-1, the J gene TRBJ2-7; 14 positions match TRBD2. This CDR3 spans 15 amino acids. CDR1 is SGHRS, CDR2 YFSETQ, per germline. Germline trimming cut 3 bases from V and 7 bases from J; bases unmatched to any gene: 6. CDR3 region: CASSSRGLAGAEQYF. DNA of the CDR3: TGCGCCAGCAGCTCGCGGGGACTAGCGGGGGCTGAGCAGTACTTC.

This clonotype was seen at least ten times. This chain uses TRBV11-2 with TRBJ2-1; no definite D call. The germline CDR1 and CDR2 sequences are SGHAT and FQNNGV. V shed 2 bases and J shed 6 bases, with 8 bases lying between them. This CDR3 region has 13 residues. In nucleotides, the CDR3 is TGTGCCAGCAGCTTATACCGGATCAATGAGCAGTTCTTC. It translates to CASSLYRINEQFF.

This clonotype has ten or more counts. CDR3: CASSLGVSYNEQFF. DNA for the CDR3: TGTGCCAGCAGTTTGGGGGTCTCCTACAATGAGCAGTTCTTC. The chain is built from TRBV12-3 or TRBV12-4 and TRBJ2-1; perhaps D is TRBD1 or TRBD2 (5 bases each). The CDR3 runs 14 residues. V was cut by 3 bases and J by 0 bases, with 6 bases left in between.

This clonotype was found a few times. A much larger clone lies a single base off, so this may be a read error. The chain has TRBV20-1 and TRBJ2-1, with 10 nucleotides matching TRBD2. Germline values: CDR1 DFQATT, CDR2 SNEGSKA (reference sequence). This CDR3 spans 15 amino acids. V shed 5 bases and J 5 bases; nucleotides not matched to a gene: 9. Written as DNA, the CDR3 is TGCAGTGCTCTTAGTTCCGGGACTAGCGACAATGAGCAGTTCTTC. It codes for CSALSSGTSDNEQFF.

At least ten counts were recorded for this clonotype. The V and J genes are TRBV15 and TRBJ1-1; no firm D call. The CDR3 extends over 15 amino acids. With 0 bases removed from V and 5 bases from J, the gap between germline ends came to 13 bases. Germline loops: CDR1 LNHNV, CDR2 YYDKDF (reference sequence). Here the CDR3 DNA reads TGTGCCACCAGCAGAGATGCCGTTCTTAGTACTGAAGCTTTCTTT. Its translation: CATSRDAVLSTEAFF.

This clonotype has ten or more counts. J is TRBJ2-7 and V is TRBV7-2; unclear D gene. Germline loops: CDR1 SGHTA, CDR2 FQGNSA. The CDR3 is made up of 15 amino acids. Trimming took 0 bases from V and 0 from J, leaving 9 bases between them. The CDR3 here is CASSLAWVGSYEQYF. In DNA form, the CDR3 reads TGTGCCAGCAGCTTAGCTTGGGTGGGCTCCTACGAGCAGTACTTC.

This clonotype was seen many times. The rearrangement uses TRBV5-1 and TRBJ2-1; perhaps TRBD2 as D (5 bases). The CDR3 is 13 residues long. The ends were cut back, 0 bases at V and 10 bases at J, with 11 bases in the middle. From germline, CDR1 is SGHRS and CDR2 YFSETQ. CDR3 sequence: CASSLAESGEQFF. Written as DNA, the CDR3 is TGCGCCAGCAGCTTGGCCGAGTCGGGGGAGCAGTTCTTC. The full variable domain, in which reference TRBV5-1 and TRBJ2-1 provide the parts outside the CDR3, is KAGVTQTPRYLIKTRGQQVTLSCSPISGHRSVSWYQQTPGQGLQFLFEYFSETQRNKGNFPGRFSGRQFSNSRSEMNVSTLELGDSALYLCASSLAESGEQFFGPGTRLTVL.

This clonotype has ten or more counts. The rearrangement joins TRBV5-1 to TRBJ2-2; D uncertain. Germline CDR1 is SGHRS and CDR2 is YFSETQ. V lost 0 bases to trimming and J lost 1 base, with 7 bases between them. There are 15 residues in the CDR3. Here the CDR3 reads CASSLGALNTGELFF. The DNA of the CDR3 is TGCGCCAGCAGCTTGGGGGCCTTGAACACCGGGGAGCTGTTTTTT.

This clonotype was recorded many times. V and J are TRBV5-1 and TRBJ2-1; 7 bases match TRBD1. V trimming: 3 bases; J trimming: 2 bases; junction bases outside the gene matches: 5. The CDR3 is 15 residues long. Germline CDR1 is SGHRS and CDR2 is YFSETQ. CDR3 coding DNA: TGCGCCAGCAGCTCTTCCGGGACAGCCTACAATGAGCAGTTCTTC. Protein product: CASSSSGTAYNEQFF.

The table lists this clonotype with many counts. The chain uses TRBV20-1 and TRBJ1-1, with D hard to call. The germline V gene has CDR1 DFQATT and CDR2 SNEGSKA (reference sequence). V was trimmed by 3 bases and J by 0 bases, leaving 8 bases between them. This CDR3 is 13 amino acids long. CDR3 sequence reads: CSARPPLNTEAFF. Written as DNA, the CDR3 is TGCAGTGCTAGGCCCCCCTTGAACACTGAAGCTTTCTTT.

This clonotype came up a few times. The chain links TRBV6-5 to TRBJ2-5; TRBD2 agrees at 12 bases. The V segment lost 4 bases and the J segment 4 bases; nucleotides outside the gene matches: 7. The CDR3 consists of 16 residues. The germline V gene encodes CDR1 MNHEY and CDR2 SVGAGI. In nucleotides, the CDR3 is TGTGCCAGCAGTTCCTATCTAGCGGGGGGGCCAGAGACCCAGTACTTC. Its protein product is CASSSYLAGGPETQYF.